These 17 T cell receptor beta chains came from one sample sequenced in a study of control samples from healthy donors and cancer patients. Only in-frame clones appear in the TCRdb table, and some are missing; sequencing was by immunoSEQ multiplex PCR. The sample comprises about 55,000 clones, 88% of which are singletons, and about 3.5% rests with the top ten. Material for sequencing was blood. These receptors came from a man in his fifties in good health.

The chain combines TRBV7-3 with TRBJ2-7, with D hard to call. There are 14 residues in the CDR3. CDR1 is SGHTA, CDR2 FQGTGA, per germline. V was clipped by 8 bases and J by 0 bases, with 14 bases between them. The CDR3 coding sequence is TGTGCCAGCGGCGAAACCCAACTCTCCTACGAGCAGTACTTC. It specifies CASGETQLSYEQYF. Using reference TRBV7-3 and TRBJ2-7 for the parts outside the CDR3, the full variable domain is GAGVSQTPSNKVTEKGKYVELRCDPISGHTALYWYRQSLGQGPEFLIYFQGTGAADDSGLPNDRFFAVRPEGSVSTLKIQRTERGDSAVYLCASGETQLSYEQYFGPGTRLTVT.

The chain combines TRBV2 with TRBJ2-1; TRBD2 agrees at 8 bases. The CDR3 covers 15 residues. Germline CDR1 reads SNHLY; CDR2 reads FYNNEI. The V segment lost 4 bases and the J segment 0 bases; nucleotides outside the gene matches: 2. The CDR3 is CASSGLAHSYNEQFF. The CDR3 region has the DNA TGTGCCAGCAGTGGACTAGCGCACTCCTACAATGAGCAGTTCTTC.

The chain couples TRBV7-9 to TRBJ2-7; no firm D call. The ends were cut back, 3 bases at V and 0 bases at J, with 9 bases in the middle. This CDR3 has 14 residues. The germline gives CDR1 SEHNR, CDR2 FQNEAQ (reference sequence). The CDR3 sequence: CASSFMQDSYEQYF. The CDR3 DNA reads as TGTGCCAGCAGCTTTATGCAGGACTCCTACGAGCAGTACTTC. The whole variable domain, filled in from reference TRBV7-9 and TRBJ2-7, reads DTGVSQNPRHKITKRGQNVTFRCDPISEHNRLYWYRQTLGQGPEFLTYFQNEAQLEKSRLLSDRFSAERPKGSFSTLEIQRTEQGDSAMYLCASSFMQDSYEQYFGPGTRLTVT.

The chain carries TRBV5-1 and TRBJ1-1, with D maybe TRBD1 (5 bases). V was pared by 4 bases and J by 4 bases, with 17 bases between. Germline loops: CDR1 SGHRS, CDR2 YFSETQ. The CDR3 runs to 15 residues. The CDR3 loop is CASSPDSKRGTEAFF. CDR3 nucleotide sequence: TGCGCCAGCAGCCCTGACAGTAAGAGGGGCACTGAAGCTTTCTTT.

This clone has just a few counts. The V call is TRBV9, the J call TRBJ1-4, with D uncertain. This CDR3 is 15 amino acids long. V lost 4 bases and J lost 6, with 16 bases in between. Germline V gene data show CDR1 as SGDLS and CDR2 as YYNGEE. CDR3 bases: TGTGCCAGCAGCTTACGAACAGCCGCGGATGAAAAACTGTTTTTT. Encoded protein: CASSLRTAADEKLFF.

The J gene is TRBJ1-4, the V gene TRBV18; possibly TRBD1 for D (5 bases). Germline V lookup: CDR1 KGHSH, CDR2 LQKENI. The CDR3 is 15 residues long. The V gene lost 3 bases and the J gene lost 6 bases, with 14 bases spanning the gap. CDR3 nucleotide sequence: TGTGCCAGCTCACCTAAATCCGAACAGGATGAAAAACTGTTTTTT. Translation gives CASSPKSEQDEKLFF.

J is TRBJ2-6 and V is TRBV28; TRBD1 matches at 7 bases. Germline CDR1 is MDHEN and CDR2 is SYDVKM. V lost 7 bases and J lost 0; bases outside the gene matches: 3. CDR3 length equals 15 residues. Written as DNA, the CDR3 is TGTGCCAGCAAGGGGGCCCACTCTGGGGCCAACGTCCTGACTTTC. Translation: CASKGAHSGANVLTF. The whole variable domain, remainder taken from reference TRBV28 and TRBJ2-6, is DVKVTQSSRYLVKRTGEKVFLECVQDMDHENMFWYRQDPGLGLRLIYFSYDVKMKEKGDIPEGYSVSREKKERFSLILESASTNQTSMYLCASKGAHSGANVLTFGAGSRLTVL.

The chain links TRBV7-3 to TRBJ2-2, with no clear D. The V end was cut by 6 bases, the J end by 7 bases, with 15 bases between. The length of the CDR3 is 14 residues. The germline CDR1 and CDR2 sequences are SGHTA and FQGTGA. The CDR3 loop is CASSSLGLGGELFF. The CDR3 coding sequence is TGTGCCAGCAGTTCTCTAGGGTTGGGCGGGGAGCTGTTTTTT.

CDR3 loop: CASRTLENQPQHF. CDR3 nucleotides: TGTGCCAGCAGGACCCTAGAGAATCAGCCCCAGCATTTT. The chain has TRBV19 and TRBJ1-5; no firm D call. CDR3 length: 13 residues. Germline V CDR1 and CDR2: LNHDA, SQIVND (reference sequence). Trimming shortened V by 9 bases and J by 4 bases, and 13 bases separated the two germline ends.

The CDR3 region has the DNA TGTGCCAGCAGCTTAGACCCTCAGGGCGAGCAGTACTTC. It yields the protein CASSLDPQGEQYF. This chain links TRBV11-2 with TRBJ2-7; tentatively, D is TRBD1 (5 bases). The CDR3 runs to 13 residues. CDR1 is SGHAT and CDR2 is FQNNGV in the germline V gene. Trimming took off 0 bases at V and 6 bases at J, with 9 bases between the two ends.

The CDR3 DNA reads as TGTGCCAGCAGTTTTTCGCTTCCTAGCGGGACCTACAATGAGCAGTTCTTC. Amino acid sequence: CASSFSLPSGTYNEQFF. The V and J genes are TRBV28 and TRBJ2-1; 9 bases are shared with TRBD2. Germline lookup yields CDR1 MDHEN and CDR2 SYDVKM. V lost 3 bases to trimming and J lost 2 bases; unmatched junction nucleotides: 8. This CDR3 comprises 17 residues.

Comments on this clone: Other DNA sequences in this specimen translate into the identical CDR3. The CDR3 reads CASSSTGGYEQYF. In DNA, the CDR3 is TGTGCCAGCAGCTCAACAGGGGGATACGAGCAGTACTTC. The chain combines TRBV7-9 with TRBJ2-7; TRBD1 matches at 8 bases. CDR1 is SEHNR, CDR2 FQNEAQ, per germline (reference sequence). With V trimmed by 4 bases and J by 4 bases, 3 bases remained unmatched. The CDR3 length is 13 residues.

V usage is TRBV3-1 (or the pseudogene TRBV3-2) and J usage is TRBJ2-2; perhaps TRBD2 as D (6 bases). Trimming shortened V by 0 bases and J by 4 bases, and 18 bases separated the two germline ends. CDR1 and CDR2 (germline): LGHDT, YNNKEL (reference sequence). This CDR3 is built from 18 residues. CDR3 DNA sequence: TGTGCCAGCAGCCAAGATGCAGGCCTAGCGAGCCTCACCGGGGAGCTGTTTTTT. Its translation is CASSQDAGLASLTGELFF.

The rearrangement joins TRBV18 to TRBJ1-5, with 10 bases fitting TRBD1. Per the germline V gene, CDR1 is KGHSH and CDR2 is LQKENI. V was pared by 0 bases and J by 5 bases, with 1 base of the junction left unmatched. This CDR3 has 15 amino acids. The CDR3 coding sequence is TGTGCCAGCTCACCACCGACAGGGGGCGATCAGCCCCAGCATTTT. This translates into CASSPPTGGDQPQHF.

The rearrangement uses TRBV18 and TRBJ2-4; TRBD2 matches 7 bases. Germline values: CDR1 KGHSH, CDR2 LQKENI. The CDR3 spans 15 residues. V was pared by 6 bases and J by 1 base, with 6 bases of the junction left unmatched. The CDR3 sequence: CASSRGGDAKNIQYF. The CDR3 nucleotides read TGTGCCAGCTCTCGTGGGGGGGATGCCAAAAACATTCAGTACTTC.

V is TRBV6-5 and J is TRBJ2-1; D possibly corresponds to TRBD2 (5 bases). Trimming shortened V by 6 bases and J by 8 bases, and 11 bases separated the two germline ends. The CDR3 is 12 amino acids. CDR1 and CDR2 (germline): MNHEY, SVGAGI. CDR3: CASSGTSHEQFF. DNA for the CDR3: TGTGCCAGCAGCGGTACTAGTCATGAGCAGTTCTTC.

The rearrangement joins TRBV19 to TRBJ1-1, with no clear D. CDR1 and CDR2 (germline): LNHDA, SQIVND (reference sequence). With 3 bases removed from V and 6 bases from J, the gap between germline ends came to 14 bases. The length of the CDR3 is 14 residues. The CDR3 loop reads CASSIRRLSSEAFF. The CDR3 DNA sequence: TGTGCCAGTAGTATTCGACGGTTAAGCTCTGAAGCTTTCTTT. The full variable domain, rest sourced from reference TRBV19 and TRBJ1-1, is DGGITQSPKYLFRKEGQNVTLSCEQNLNHDAMYWYRQDPGQGLRLIYYSQIVNDFQKGDIAEGYSVSREKKESFPLTVTSAQKNPTAFYLCASSIRRLSSEAFFGQGTRLTVV.